This T cell receptor beta chain was sequenced in a study of response to subunit inactivated influenza vaccine. Findings and caveats of the study: Every seasonal influenza vaccination brings in few new T cells, the authors suggested.

Concerning this clonotype: The target antigen is unknown.

Trimming pared 3 bases from V and 9 bases from J, leaving 11 bases between. This CDR3 contains 12 residues. From germline, CDR1 is SGHVS and CDR2 FNYEAQ. TCRdb passed the RT-PCR reads through MiXCR, listing each CDR3 protein once. The sample contains roughly 650,000 distinct CDR3 sequences, about 15% of which appear only once. The chain employs TRBV7-6 and TRBJ2-5, with D tentatively TRBD1 (6 bases). The source is a man aged 50-60 years who received an inactivated influenza vaccine. Sequenced here: PBMCs from blood, sampled less than 15 days before vaccination. The CDR3 sequence is CASSFQGMSQYF. The CDR3 region has the DNA TGTGCCAGCAGCTTCCAGGGGATGTCCCAGTACTTC.